This is a list of T cell receptor beta chains from one sample in a study of CD4 T cells in relation to SARS-CoV-2 and coronaviruses. Measured with immunoSEQ multiplex PCR; TCRdb has only the in-frame clones, and not every one. The data contain some 21,000 clones, around 76% of them singletons. Their antigens are not known. The sequencing input was CD4+ T cells from PBMCs, cultured in vitro. The receptor source for this set is a human donor in good health. Each CDR3 is given with its conserved first and last residue. D genes are given only for firm matches. The listing skips clone size in some rows; elsewhere it reads once, few, many or a size class.

d_call j_call v_call clone_size cdr3_aa cdr3_nt
- TRBJ2-1 TRBV30 - CAGSGGSNEQFF TGTGCCGGGTCTGGGGGGAGCAATGAGCAGTTCTTC
- TRBJ1-1 TRBV24-1 - CATSAEGPAFF TGTGCCACCAGTGCGGAGGGGCCAGCTTTCTTT
- TRBJ1-2 TRBV21-1 - CASSIGDTNYGYTF TGTGCCAGCAGCATCGGGGACACTAACTATGGCTACACCTTC
- TRBJ2-3 TRBV2 - CARRDGGTDTQYF TGTGCCAGAAGGGACGGAGGCACAGATACGCAGTATTTT
TRBD1 TRBJ1-2 TRBV11-2 - CASSSQGQGYGYTF TGTGCCAGCAGCTCCCAGGGACAGGGCTATGGCTACACCTTC
TRBD2 TRBJ2-7 TRBV30 - CACQIAGGPEQYF TGTGCCTGCCAGATAGCGGGAGGGCCCGAGCAGTACTTC
- TRBJ2-3 TRBV5-1 few CASSPQVTDTQYF TGCGCCAGCAGTCCCCAGGTCACAGATACGCAGTATTTT
TRBD2 TRBJ2-3 TRBV5-8 - CASSLTSGRRDTQYF TGTGCCAGCAGCTTAACTAGCGGGAGGAGAGATACGCAGTATTTT
- TRBJ1-1 TRBV6-5 - CASRYEKNTEAFF TGTGCCAGCAGGTACGAGAAGAACACTGAAGCTTTCTTT
TRBD1 TRBJ2-3 TRBV10-1 - CALGQGVINPTDTQYF TGCGCCCTCGGACAGGGGGTGATAAACCCCACAGATACGCAGTATTTT
- TRBJ1-1 TRBV7-3 - CASSPTGTRGRTEAFF TGTGCCAGCAGCCCAACCGGGACCCGGGGAAGGACTGAAGCTTTCTTT
TRBD2 TRBJ2-5 TRBV5-6 - CASSLRTRQETQYF TGTGCCAGCAGTCTTCGGACTAGACAAGAGACCCAGTACTTC
- TRBJ2-7 TRBV21-1 - CASSKVFSGRAYEQYF TGTGCCAGCAGCAAAGTATTCAGCGGGAGGGCCTACGAGCAGTACTTC
- TRBJ2-6 TRBV5-1 - CASSFTGSGANVLTF TGCGCCAGCAGCTTTACAGGGAGTGGGGCCAACGTCCTGACTTTC
- TRBJ1-5 TRBV3-1/TRBV3-2 - CASSQDRALNQPQHF TGTGCCAGCAGCCAAGACAGGGCCCTCAATCAGCCCCAGCATTTT
- TRBJ2-7 TRBV7-2 - CASSLRIWGEQYF TGTGCCAGCAGCTTACGGATCTGGGGCGAGCAGTACTTC
TRBD1 TRBJ1-2 TRBV29-1 few CSVARQGAGYGYTF TGCAGCGTTGCGAGACAGGGGGCTGGTTATGGCTACACCTTC
- TRBJ2-1 TRBV6-5 - CASNQPNGGFF TGTGCCAGCAACCAACCTAACGGAGGGTTCTTC
TRBD2 TRBJ2-1 TRBV5-1 - CASSELAKGTEQFF TGCGCCAGCAGCGAACTAGCGAAGGGCACTGAGCAGTTCTTC
- TRBJ1-2 TRBV4-1 few CASSQVGGGGNYGYTF TGCGCCAGCAGCCAGGTGGGTGGGGGAGGGAACTATGGCTACACCTTC
- TRBJ1-1 TRBV7-3 once CASSLTQPGVMNTEAFF TGTGCCAGCAGCTTAACCCAGCCGGGGGTAATGAACACTGAAGCTTTCTTT
TRBD2 TRBJ2-1 TRBV30 - CAWSRLGLASNEQFF TGTGCCTGGAGCCGCCTAGGACTAGCGTCGAATGAGCAGTTCTTC
TRBD1 TRBJ2-4 TRBV9 - CASSVGQGLNIQYF TGTGCCAGCAGCGTGGGACAGGGCCTGAACATTCAGTACTTC
- TRBJ1-4 TRBV5-1 - CASSLGGASNEKLFF TGCGCCAGCAGCTTGGGAGGGGCCTCAAATGAAAAACTGTTTTTT
TRBD1 TRBJ1-2 TRBV27 - CASSSHHRGVTWGYTF TGTGCCAGCAGTTCCCACCACAGGGGGGTAACGTGGGGCTACACCTTC
- TRBJ1-5 TRBV29-1 few CSVVLAIGQPQHF TGCAGCGTTGTACTGGCTATAGGTCAGCCCCAGCATTTT
- TRBJ2-3 TRBV3-1/TRBV3-2 - CASSQGGTDTQYF TGTGCCAGCAGCCAAGGGGGCACAGATACGCAGTATTTT
- TRBJ1-5 TRBV19 - CASSIGGGGQPQHF TGTGCCAGTAGTATTGGAGGGGGGGGTCAGCCCCAGCATTTT
- TRBJ2-5 TRBV3-1/TRBV3-2 - CASSPPGEAQYF TGTGCCAGCAGCCCACCCGGAGAGGCCCAGTACTTC
TRBD1 TRBJ2-7 TRBV28 - CASRTPTGVQYF TGTGCCAGCAGGACCCCAACAGGGGTGCAGTACTTC
- TRBJ2-1 TRBV5-6 - CASSLVRASPHNEQFF TGTGCCAGCAGCTTGGTTCGCGCTAGTCCCCACAATGAGCAGTTCTTC
TRBD2 TRBJ2-1 TRBV7-8 - CASSHGLAVSYNEQFF TGTGCCAGCAGCCACGGACTAGCGGTCTCCTACAATGAGCAGTTCTTC
TRBD1 TRBJ2-5 TRBV3-1/TRBV3-2 - CASSHNRGRMQTQYF TGTGCCAGCAGCCATAACAGGGGTCGCATGCAGACCCAGTACTTC
- TRBJ2-6 TRBV14 - CASSLGGLNSGANVLTF TGTGCCAGCAGCTTGGGGGGCCTGAACTCTGGGGCCAACGTCCTGACTTTC
- TRBJ1-5 TRBV3-1/TRBV3-2 - CASSHTAINQPQHF TGTGCCAGCAGCCATACGGCCATCAATCAGCCCCAGCATTTT
TRBD1 TRBJ1-2 TRBV12-3/TRBV12-4 - CASSLTGLKGYTF TGTGCCAGCAGTCTGACAGGGTTGAAAGGCTACACCTTC
TRBD1 TRBJ2-7 TRBV10-3 - CAISNRDRGYEQYF TGTGCCATCAGTAACCGGGACAGGGGCTACGAGCAGTACTTC
- TRBJ2-1 TRBV28 - CATLTERQVHEQFF TGTGCCACCCTGACCGAACGACAGGTACATGAGCAGTTCTTC
TRBD2 TRBJ2-5 TRBV7-9 - CASSPLRLAGDWGETQYF TGTGCCAGCAGCCCCCTAAGACTAGCGGGAGATTGGGGAGAGACCCAGTACTTC
TRBD1 TRBJ1-1 TRBV6-5 - CASRDREMNTEAFF TGTGCCAGCCGGGACAGGGAAATGAACACTGAAGCTTTCTTT
- TRBJ2-7 TRBV28 once CASSFVQAYGEQYF TGTGCCAGCAGTTTTGTCCAGGCGTACGGCGAGCAGTACTTC
- TRBJ1-5 TRBV7-9 - CASSLGTGGTGQPQHF TGTGCCAGCAGCTTAGGAACGGGCGGTACGGGTCAGCCCCAGCATTTT
- TRBJ2-1 TRBV6-4 - CASTTGGPPENEQFF TGTGCCAGCACCACGGGGGGCCCTCCGGAGAATGAGCAGTTCTTC
- TRBJ2-1 TRBV24-1 few CATSDRSWKYNEQFF TGTGCCACCAGTGACCGGAGCTGGAAGTACAATGAGCAGTTCTTC
TRBD1 TRBJ1-5 TRBV10-3 - CAISESMGLLRGNSNQPQHF TGTGCCATCAGTGAGTCAATGGGTTTGCTCAGGGGGAATAGCAATCAGCCCCAGCATTTT
- TRBJ2-3 TRBV10-3 - CAISLGNLKSSTDTQYF TGTGCCATCAGCCTAGGAAATCTCAAGTCGAGCACAGATACGCAGTATTTT
- TRBJ1-1 TRBV6-5 - CASGRGKGTEAFF TGTGCCAGCGGCAGGGGCAAGGGCACTGAAGCTTTCTTT
TRBD2 TRBJ2-1 TRBV7-9 - CASSPGLADNEQFF TGTGCCAGCAGCCCGGGACTAGCGGACAATGAGCAGTTCTTC
- TRBJ1-1 TRBV6-4 - CASRSQGTTEAFF TGTGCCAGCAGATCACAGGGAACCACTGAAGCTTTCTTT
- TRBJ2-3 TRBV18 - CASTLAITDTQYF TGTGCCAGCACCCTAGCCATCACAGATACGCAGTATTTT
- TRBJ1-1 TRBV24-1 once CATSEGRLLGNTEAFF TGTGCCACCAGTGAAGGGAGGTTGCTGGGGAACACTGAAGCTTTCTTT
TRBD1 TRBJ2-1 TRBV11-3 - CASSLEIGWGQGRNEQFF TGTGCCAGCAGCTTAGAGATTGGCTGGGGACAGGGCCGGAATGAGCAGTTCTTC
- TRBJ1-1 TRBV27 once CASSFLQGVNTEAFF TGTGCCAGCAGTTTCCTTCAGGGAGTGAACACTGAAGCTTTCTTT
- TRBJ1-2 TRBV28 once CASSFIGISNLYGYTF TGTGCCAGCAGCTTCATTGGAATCTCTAACCTCTATGGCTACACCTTC
- TRBJ2-5 TRBV19 - CASSRYRAQETQYF TGTGCCAGTAGTAGATACAGGGCTCAAGAGACCCAGTACTTC
- TRBJ1-5 TRBV21-1 few CASSKRGRGKSNQPQHF TGTGCCAGCAGCAAAAGGGGCAGGGGGAAGAGCAATCAGCCCCAGCATTTT